This T cell receptor (beta chain) was sequenced during a study of T cell repertoires in cytomegalovirus infection. Across the study: Shared public TCR beta signatures pointed to both CMV infection and a matching HLA type.

Whole-study findings and limits: HLA-C-restricted CMV-specific TCR beta clonotypes were dominant in the ex vivo response. Frequencies of public TCR beta families were cumulated, and this identified carriers of CMV plus the relevant HLA.

A single record per CDR3 protein comes from TCRdb applying MiXCR to the reads. This sample has under 850,000 distinct CDR3 sequences; 35% occur once, and the top ten carry around 3%. V was shortened by 1 base and J by 6 bases, with 12 bases between the two germline ends. CDR1 is MNHEY, CDR2 SMNVEV, per germline (reference sequence). CDR3 length: 14 residues. Only a few counts were recorded for this clonotype. The target antigen is unknown. The sequencing input was PBMCs. J is TRBJ1-2 and V is TRBV27, with D maybe TRBD1 (5 bases). The clonotype was recovered from a human donor in good health (CMV status not recorded). Some clones in this sample may be carry-over from other donors' samples. CDR3 coding DNA: TGTGCCAGCAGTTTATTATCAGGGCGAGATGGCTACACCTTC. Amino acid sequence: CASSLLSGRDGYTF.